The TCR beta chain under discussion was sequenced for a study of technical replicates of blood from a handful of donors. The repertoire was sequenced with immunoSEQ multiplex PCR; TCRdb's copy has only in-frame clones and lacks some. The table lists about 72,000 clones, nearly 97% of them singletons. Germline V gene data show CDR1 as KGHSH and CDR2 as LQKENI. CDR3 length: 15 amino acids. Trimming cost V 4 bases and J 4 bases; bases outside gene matches: 10. This TCR derives from a human donor in good health. V is TRBV18 and J is TRBJ2-7; TRBD1 aligns across 7 bases. The material sequenced was T cells isolated from PBMCs. The CDR3 bases are TGTGCCAGCTCACTGCCACCGGGACAGCAATACGAGCAGTACTTC. Translating it yields CASSLPPGQQYEQYF.